The sequence of this TCR beta chain was determined in a study of Ad26.COV2.S vaccination and SARS-CoV-2 variants. Study details: A participant enrolled in the COV1001 Ad26.COV2.S trial arm provided the sample. Ad26.COV2.S given intramuscularly, once or twice 56 days apart. Study-level findings and limits: In vaccinated individuals, spike-specific CD8+ and CD4+ T cell responses reportedly displayed substantial breadth.

Regarding treatment: some 19 received Ad26.COV2.S at low or high dose, single or two shots; a few received placebo; per-sample allocation not given. It was on day 63 after the first vaccine or placebo injection that samples were taken. The donor was a Boston adult aged 18-55 years. Comment on this clone: Its antigen is undetermined.

TCRdb's copy holds only in-frame clones and misses some; the assay was immunoSEQ multiplex PCR. The sample gives around 320,000 clones, approximately 86% of which show up once; roughly 2% is in the top ten. Germline loops: CDR1 LNHDA, CDR2 SQIVND (reference sequence). The J segment lost 2 bases and the V segment lost 5 bases, leaving 6 bases of the junction unmatched. This CDR3 is built from 16 residues. This receptor was taken from a person aged 18-60 years who received the Ad26.COV2.S COVID-19 vaccine or a placebo. The J gene is TRBJ2-3, the V gene TRBV19; 11 bases line up with TRBD1. The specimen was peripheral blood, collected in a trial of Ad26.COV2.S vaccine versus placebo. CDR3 sequence (DNA): TGTGCCAGTAGTGGTGGGACAGGGGGATTCACAGATACGCAGTATTTT. This translates into CASSGGTGGFTDTQYF.